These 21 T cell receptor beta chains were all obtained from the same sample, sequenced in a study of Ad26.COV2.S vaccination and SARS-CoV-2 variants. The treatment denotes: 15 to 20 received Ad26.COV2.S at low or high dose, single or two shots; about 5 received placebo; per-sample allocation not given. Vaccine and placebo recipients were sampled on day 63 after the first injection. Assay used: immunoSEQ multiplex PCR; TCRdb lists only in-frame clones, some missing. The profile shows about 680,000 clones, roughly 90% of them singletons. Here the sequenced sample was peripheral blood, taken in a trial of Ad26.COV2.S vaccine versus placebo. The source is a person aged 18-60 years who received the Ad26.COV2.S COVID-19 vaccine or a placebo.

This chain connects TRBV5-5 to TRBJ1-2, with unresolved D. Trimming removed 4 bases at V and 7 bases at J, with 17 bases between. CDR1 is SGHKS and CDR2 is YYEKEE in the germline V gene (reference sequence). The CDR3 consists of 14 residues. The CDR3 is CASSPPDNMGGYTF. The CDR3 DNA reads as TGTGCCAGCAGCCCCCCAGACAACATGGGTGGCTACACCTTC.

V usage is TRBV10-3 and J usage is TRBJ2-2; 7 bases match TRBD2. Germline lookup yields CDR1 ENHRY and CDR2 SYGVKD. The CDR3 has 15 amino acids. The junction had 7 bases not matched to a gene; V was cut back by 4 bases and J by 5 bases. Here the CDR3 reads CAISVSSGETGELFF. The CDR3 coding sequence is TGTGCCATCAGTGTTTCCAGCGGGGAAACCGGGGAGCTGTTTTTT.

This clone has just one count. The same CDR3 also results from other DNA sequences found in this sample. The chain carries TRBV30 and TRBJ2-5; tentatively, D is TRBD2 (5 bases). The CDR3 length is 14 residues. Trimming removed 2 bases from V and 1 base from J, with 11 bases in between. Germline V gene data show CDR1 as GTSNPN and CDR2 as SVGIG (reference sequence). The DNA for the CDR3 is TGTGCCTGGAGTACTAGAAGGACCCAAGAGACCCAGTACTTC. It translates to CAWSTRRTQETQYF.

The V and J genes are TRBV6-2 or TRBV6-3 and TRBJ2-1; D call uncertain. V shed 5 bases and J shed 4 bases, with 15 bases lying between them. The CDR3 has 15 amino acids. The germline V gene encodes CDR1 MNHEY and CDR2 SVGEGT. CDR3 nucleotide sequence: TGTGCCAGCAGTCGTGACCCGCCCCGTTACAATGAGCAGTTCTTC. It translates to CASSRDPPRYNEQFF.

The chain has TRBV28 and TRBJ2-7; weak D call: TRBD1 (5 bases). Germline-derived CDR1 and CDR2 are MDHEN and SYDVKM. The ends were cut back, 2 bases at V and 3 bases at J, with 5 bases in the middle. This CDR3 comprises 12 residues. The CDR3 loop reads CASSLQGYEQYF. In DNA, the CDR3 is TGTGCCAGCAGTTTACAGGGCTACGAGCAGTACTTC.

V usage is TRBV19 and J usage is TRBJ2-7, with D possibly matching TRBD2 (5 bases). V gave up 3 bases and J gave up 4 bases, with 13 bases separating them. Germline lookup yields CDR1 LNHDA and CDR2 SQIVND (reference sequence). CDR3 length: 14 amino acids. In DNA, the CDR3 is TGTGCCAGTAGTATGGTCGGGAATAGGTACGAGCAGTACTTC. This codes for CASSMVGNRYEQYF.

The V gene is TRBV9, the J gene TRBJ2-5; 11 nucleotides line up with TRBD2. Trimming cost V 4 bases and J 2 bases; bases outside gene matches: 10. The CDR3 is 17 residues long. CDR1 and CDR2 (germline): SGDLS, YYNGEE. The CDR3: CASSKRLAGGQQETQYF. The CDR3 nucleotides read TGTGCCAGCAGCAAGAGGCTAGCGGGGGGCCAGCAAGAGACCCAGTACTTC.

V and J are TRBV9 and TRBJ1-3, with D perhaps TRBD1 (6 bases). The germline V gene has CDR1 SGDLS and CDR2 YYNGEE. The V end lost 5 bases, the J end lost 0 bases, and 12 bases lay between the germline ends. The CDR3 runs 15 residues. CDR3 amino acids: CASSAGHVSGNTIYF. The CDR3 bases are TGTGCCAGCAGTGCGGGACACGTCTCTGGAAACACCATATATTTT. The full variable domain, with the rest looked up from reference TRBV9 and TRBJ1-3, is DSGVTQTPKHLITATGQRVTLRCSPRSGDLSVYWYQQSLDQGLQFLIQYYNGEERAKGNILERFSAQQFPDLHSELNLSSLELGDSALYFCASSAGHVSGNTIYFGEGSWLTVV.

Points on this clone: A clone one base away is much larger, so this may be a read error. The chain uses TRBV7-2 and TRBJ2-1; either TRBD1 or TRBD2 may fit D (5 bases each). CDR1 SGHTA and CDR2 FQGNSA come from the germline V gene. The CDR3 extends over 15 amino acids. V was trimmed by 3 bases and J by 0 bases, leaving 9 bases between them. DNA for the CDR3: TGTGCCAGCAGCTTTGAGGGGAGCTCCTACAATGAGCAGTTCTTC. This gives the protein CASSFEGSSYNEQFF.

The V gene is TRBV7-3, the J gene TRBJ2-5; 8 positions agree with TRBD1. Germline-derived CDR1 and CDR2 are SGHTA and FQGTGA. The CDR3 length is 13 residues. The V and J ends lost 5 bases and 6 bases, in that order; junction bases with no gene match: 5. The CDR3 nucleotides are TGTGCCAGCAGCCAAGGGACAGGCAAGACCCAGTACTTC. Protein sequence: CASSQGTGKTQYF.

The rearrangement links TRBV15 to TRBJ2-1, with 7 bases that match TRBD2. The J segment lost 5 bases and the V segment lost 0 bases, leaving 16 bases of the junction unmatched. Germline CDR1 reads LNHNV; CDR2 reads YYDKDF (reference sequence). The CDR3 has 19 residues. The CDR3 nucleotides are TGTGCCACCAGCAGAGAACTCGCGGGCGCGGGAGTAAACGACAATGAGCAGTTCTTC. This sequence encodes CATSRELAGAGVNDNEQFF.

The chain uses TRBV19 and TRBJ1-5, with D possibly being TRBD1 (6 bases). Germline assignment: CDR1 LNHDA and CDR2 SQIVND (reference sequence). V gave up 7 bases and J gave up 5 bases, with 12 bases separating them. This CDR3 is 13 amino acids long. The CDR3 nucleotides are TGTGCCAGTACGGTACAGGGATATCAGCCCCAGCATTTT. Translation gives CASTVQGYQPQHF.

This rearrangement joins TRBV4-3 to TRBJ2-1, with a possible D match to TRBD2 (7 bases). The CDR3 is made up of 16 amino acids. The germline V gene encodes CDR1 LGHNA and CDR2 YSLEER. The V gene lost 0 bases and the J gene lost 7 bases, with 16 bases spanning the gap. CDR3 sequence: CASSQDGGAFGNEQFF. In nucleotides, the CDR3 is TGCGCCAGCAGCCAAGATGGGGGGGCCTTCGGAAATGAGCAGTTCTTC.

Here the CDR3 DNA reads TGTGCCAGCAGTCCCGACAACAGGGGGTTAGCTGGAAACACCATATATTTT. It codes for CASSPDNRGLAGNTIYF. The gene calls are TRBV6-6 and TRBJ1-3; 8 bases align to TRBD1. Trimming removed 5 bases from V and 2 bases from J; junction bases left unmatched: 11. This CDR3 is 17 amino acids long. The germline CDR1 and CDR2 sequences are MNHNY and SVGAGI (reference sequence).

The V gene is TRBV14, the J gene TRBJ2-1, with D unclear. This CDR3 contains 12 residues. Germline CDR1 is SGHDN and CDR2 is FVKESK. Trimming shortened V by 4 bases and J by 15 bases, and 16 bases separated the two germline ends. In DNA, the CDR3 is TGTGCCAGCAGCCCCAGTGGCAGGAGCCCGTTCTTC. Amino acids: CASSPSGRSPFF.

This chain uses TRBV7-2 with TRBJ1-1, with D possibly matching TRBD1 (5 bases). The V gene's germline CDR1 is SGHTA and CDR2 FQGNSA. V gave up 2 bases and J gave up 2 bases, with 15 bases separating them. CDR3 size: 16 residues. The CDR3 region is CASSLRFGGLNTEAFF. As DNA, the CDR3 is TGTGCCAGCAGCTTAAGGTTCGGGGGACTCAACACTGAAGCTTTCTTT. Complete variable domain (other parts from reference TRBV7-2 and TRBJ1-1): GAGVSQSPSNKVTEKGKDVELRCDPISGHTALYWYRQSLGQGLEFLIYFQGNSAPDKSGLPSDRFSAERTGGSVSTLTIQRTQQEDSAVYLCASSLRFGGLNTEAFFGQGTRLTVV.

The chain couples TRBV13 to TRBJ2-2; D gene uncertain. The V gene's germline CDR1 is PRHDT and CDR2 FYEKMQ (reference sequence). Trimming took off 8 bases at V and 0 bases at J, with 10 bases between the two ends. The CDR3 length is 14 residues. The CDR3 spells CASSETPNTGELFF. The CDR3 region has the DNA TGTGCCAGCTCTGAGACTCCGAACACCGGGGAGCTGTTTTTT. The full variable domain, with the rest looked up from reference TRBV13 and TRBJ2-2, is AAGVIQSPRHLIKEKRETATLKCYPIPRHDTVYWYQQGPGQDPQFLISFYEKMQSDKGSIPDRFSAQQFSDYHSELNMSSLELGDSALYFCASSETPNTGELFFGEGSRLTVL.

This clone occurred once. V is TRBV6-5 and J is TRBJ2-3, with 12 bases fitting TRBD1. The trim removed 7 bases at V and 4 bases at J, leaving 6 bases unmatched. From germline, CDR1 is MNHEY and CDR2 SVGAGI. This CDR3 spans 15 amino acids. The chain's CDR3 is CASTPGDRGPDTQYF. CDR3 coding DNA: TGTGCCAGCACCCCGGGGGACAGGGGGCCAGATACGCAGTATTTT.

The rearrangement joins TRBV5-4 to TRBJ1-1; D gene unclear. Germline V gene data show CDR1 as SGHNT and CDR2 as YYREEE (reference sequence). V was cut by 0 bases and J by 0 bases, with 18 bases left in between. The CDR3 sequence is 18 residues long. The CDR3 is CASSLAEKRSSMNTEAFF. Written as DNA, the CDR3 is TGTGCCAGCAGCTTGGCCGAGAAGCGAAGTTCTATGAACACTGAAGCTTTCTTT.

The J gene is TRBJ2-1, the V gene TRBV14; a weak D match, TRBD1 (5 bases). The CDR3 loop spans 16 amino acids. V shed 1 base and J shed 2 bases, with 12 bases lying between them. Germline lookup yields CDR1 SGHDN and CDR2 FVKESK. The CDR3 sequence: CASSQAISTAYNEQFF. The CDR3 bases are TGTGCCAGCAGCCAAGCGATTTCGACAGCCTACAATGAGCAGTTCTTC.

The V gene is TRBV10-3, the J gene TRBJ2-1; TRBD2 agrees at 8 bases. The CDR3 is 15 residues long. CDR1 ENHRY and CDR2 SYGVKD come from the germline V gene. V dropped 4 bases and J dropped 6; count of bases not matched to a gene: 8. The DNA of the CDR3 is TGTGCCATCAGTGGGGGGACTAGGTTGGGCAATGAGCAGTTCTTC. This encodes CAISGGTRLGNEQFF.